The 18 T cell receptor beta chains presented below share a single source sample, sequenced in a study of monozygotic twins with inflammatory bowel disease. TCRdb re-called the 5' RACE reads, yielding one record per CDR3 amino acid sequence without DNA. Its clone listing holds approximately 380,000 distinct CDR3 sequences. Sequenced material: blood. The receptors were sampled from a human donor with ulcerative colitis or Crohn's disease, or a healthy co-twin of an affected twin (not recorded which).

This chain connects TRBV12-3 or TRBV12-4 to TRBJ1-1; TCRdb outputs TRBD1, but without DNA this stays unchecked. This CDR3 has 16 residues. This chain's CDR3 is CASSPLHRDMNTEAFF.

This rearrangement joins TRBV12-3 or TRBV12-4 to TRBJ2-5. The CDR3 consists of 14 residues. Here the CDR3 reads CASSFDPIWETQYF.

J is TRBJ2-5 and V is TRBV5-1; TCRdb gives TRBD2 as the D gene, but with no DNA this cannot be confirmed. The germline V gene has CDR1 SGHRS and CDR2 YFSETQ. There are 15 residues in the CDR3. The CDR3 is CASSLYTGVAETQYF. Full variable domain (missing parts from reference TRBV5-1 and TRBJ2-5): KAGVTQTPRYLIKTRGQQVTLSCSPISGHRSVSWYQQTPGQGLQFLFEYFSETQRNKGNFPGRFSGRQFSNSRSEMNVSTLELGDSALYLCASSLYTGVAETQYFGPGTRLLVL.

This chain uses TRBV7-2 with TRBJ2-1; with no DNA, the TCRdb D assignment of TRBD2 cannot be verified. CDR1 and CDR2 from the germline V gene are SGHTA and FQGNSA. The CDR3 contains 15 residues. This CDR3 reads CASSLSLAGNNEQFF.

The chain couples TRBV5-1 to TRBJ1-1; TCRdb outputs TRBD1, but without DNA this stays unchecked. The CDR3 spans 18 residues. Germline-derived CDR1 and CDR2 are SGHRS and YFSETQ. The CDR3 region is CASSLGFGRREGATEAFF.

The CDR3 region is CASTRQGRSPLHF. The genes are TRBV2 and TRBJ1-6; TCRdb selects TRBD1, and the lack of DNA leaves this call unchecked. CDR3 size: 13 residues. From germline, CDR1 is SNHLY and CDR2 FYNNEI.

The chain has TRBV19 and TRBJ1-1; there is no DNA to check the TCRdb D call of TRBD1. This CDR3 contains 14 residues. Looked up from germline, CDR1 is LNHDA and CDR2 is SQIVND (reference sequence). The CDR3 spells CASSIDRGRGEAFF. Variable domain in full (rest from reference TRBV19 and TRBJ1-1): DGGITQSPKYLFRKEGQNVTLSCEQNLNHDAMYWYRQDPGQGLRLIYYSQIVNDFQKGDIAEGYSVSREKKESFPLTVTSAQKNPTAFYLCASSIDRGRGEAFFGQGTRLTVV.

CDR3 protein: CAISEPKGSEQYF. The chain joins TRBV10-3 to TRBJ2-7. CDR1 ENHRY and CDR2 SYGVKD come from the germline V gene. This CDR3 has 13 amino acids.

The chain uses TRBV5-6 and TRBJ2-3; TCRdb's assignment of TRBD1 cannot be checked, as there is no DNA. From germline, CDR1 is SGHDT and CDR2 YYEEEE. The CDR3 loop spans 15 amino acids. This chain's CDR3 is CASSPWTASTDTQYF.

J is TRBJ1-1 and V is TRBV27; TCRdb outputs TRBD1, but without DNA this stays unchecked. CDR1 is MNHEY, CDR2 SMNVEV, per germline (reference sequence). The CDR3 consists of 14 residues. CDR3 sequence: CASSWAGEDTEAFF.

This sequence joins TRBV20-1 and TRBJ2-3. This CDR3 has 14 amino acids. Germline V gene data show CDR1 as DFQATT and CDR2 as SNEGSKA (reference sequence). This CDR3 is CSARGLVSTDTQYF.

CDR3 sequence reads: CASSLPGAGTDTQYF. This chain connects TRBV5-1 to TRBJ2-3; TCRdb calls TRBD1, which cannot be checked without DNA. Germline CDR1 and CDR2: SGHRS and YFSETQ. CDR3 size: 15 residues.

J is TRBJ2-7 and V is TRBV19. The CDR3 contains 12 residues. Germline V gene sequence: CDR1 LNHDA, CDR2 SQIVND (reference sequence). CDR3 protein: CASSGFGNEQYF.

The gene calls are TRBV24-1 and TRBJ2-6; TCRdb lists TRBD1, though no DNA is available to test this call. Germline values: CDR1 KGHDR, CDR2 SFDVKD. CDR3 length equals 15 residues. This CDR3 is CATSEPGAGANVLTF.

The gene calls are TRBV27 and TRBJ2-3. The germline V gene has CDR1 MNHEY and CDR2 SMNVEV (reference sequence). The CDR3 has 15 amino acids. The CDR3 sequence: CASSLSRISTDTQYF.

The V gene is TRBV5-5, the J gene TRBJ2-5. Looked up from germline, CDR1 is SGHKS and CDR2 is YYEKEE (reference sequence). The CDR3 length is 14 residues. CDR3 residues: CASSLLSAQETQYF.

This chain uses TRBV14 with TRBJ2-5; TCRdb reports TRBD1, a call that lacks DNA to check it against. Germline CDR1 and CDR2: SGHDN and FVKESK. This CDR3 has 16 residues. The CDR3 region is CASSLFRQGGKETQYF.

This chain links TRBV6-4 with TRBJ2-7. Germline V gives CDR1 MRHNA, CDR2 SNTAGT. This CDR3 is built from 12 residues. CDR3 sequence reads: CASSEVNRRQNF.